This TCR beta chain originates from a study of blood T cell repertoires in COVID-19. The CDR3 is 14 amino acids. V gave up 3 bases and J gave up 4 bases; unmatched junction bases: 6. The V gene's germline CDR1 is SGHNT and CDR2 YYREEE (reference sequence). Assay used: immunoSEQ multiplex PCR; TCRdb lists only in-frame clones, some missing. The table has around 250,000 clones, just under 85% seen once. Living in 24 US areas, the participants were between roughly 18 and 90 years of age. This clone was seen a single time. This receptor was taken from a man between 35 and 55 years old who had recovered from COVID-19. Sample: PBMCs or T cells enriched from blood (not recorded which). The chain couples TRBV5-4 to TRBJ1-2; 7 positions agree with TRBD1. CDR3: CASSSSTGTYGYTF. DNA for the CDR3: TGTGCCAGCAGCTCGTCGACAGGGACCTATGGCTACACCTTC.